Following are 2 T cell receptor beta chains from one sample sequenced in a study of PD-1 blockade in classical Hodgkin lymphoma. Time point given: newly diagnosed, previously untreated cHL patient sample. Negative magnetic selection isolated CD4+ T cells from thawed PBMCs. The table came from immunoSEQ multiplex PCR; TCRdb's copy has only in-frame clones and leaves some out. The sample has fewer than 40,000 clones, about 88% seen once. Sequenced input: CD4+ T cells from blood. Receptors were obtained from a human donor with classical Hodgkin lymphoma.

This clone was detected once. This chain connects TRBV11-2 to TRBJ2-3, with D possibly TRBD2 on 5 matching bases. CDR1 is SGHAT and CDR2 is FQNNGV in the germline V gene. The CDR3 extends over 16 amino acids. V gave up 2 bases and J gave up 2 bases, with 14 bases separating them. For the CDR3, the DNA is TGTGCCAGCAGCTTAATCGGGCTAGCAAACACAGATACGCAGTATTTT. It is translated as CASSLIGLANTDTQYF.

The chain joins TRBV7-6 to TRBJ2-1; D gene unclear. The CDR3 extends over 13 amino acids. The germline CDR1 and CDR2 sequences are SGHVS and FNYEAQ. The V end lost 1 base, the J end lost 9 bases, and 10 bases lay between the germline ends. The CDR3 spells CASSLEGHSEQFF. CDR3 sequence (DNA): TGTGCCAGCAGCTTAGAGGGCCACAGTGAGCAGTTCTTC.